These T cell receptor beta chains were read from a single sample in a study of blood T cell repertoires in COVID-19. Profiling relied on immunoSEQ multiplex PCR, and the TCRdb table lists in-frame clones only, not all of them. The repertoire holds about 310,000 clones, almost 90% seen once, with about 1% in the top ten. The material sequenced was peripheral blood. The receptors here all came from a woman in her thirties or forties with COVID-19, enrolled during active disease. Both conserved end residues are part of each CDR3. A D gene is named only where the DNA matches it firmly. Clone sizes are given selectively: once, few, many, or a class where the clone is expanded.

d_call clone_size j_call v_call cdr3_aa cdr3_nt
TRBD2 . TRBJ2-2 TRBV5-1 CASSLYGSGTNTGELFF TGCGCCAGCAGCTTGTATGGTAGCGGGACAAACACCGGGGAGCTGTTTTTT
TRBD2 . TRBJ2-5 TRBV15 CATSDEGLAGWETQYF TGTGCCACCAGCGATGAGGGACTAGCGGGGTGGGAGACCCAGTACTTC
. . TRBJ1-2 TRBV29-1 CSVPHVTGLGYTF TGCAGCGTACCTCATGTGACAGGCCTTGGCTACACCTTC
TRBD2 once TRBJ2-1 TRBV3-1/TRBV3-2 CASSPAFGGARTISEQFF TGTGCCAGCAGCCCAGCCTTCGGGGGGGCTAGGACAATCAGCGAGCAGTTCTTC
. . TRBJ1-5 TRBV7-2 CASSFNPGEQPQHF TGTGCCAGCAGTTTCAACCCAGGGGAGCAGCCCCAGCATTTT
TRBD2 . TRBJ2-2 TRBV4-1 CASSQGHRGSIGTGELFF TGCGCCAGCAGCCAAGGTCATCGCGGGAGTATAGGGACCGGGGAGCTGTTTTTT
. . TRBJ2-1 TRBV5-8 CASSAAQGSSYNEQFF TGTGCCAGCAGCGCGGCGCAGGGTAGTTCCTACAATGAGCAGTTCTTC
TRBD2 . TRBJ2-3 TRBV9 CASSPQTSGRTDTQYF TGTGCCAGCTCCCCCCAGACTAGCGGGCGCACAGATACGCAGTATTTT
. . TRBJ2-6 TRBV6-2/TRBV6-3 CASSQRTFSSGANVLTF TGTGCCAGCAGTCAACGGACATTCTCATCTGGGGCCAACGTCCTGACTTTC
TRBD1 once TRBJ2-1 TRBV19 CASSKYRGTGDFDEQFF TGTGCCAGTAGTAAATACCGCGGGACAGGGGACTTCGATGAGCAGTTCTTC
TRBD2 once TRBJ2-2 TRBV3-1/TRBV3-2 CASSLSGGAVTGELFF TGTGCCAGCAGTCTAAGCGGGGGGGCCGTCACCGGGGAGCTGTTTTTT
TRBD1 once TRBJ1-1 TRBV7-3 CASSQTGAETEAFF TGTGCCAGCAGCCAAACAGGGGCGGAGACTGAAGCTTTCTTT
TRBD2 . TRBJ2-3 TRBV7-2 CASSVLAGGPVADTQYF TGTGCCAGCAGCGTACTAGCGGGAGGGCCCGTTGCAGATACGCAGTATTTT
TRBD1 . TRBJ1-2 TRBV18 CASSPEGQLNDGYTF TGTGCCAGCTCACCAGAGGGACAGCTGAATGATGGCTACACCTTC
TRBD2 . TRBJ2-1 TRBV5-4 CASSPRTSGGPSRNEQFF TGTGCCAGCAGCCCTAGGACTAGCGGGGGACCATCACGGAATGAGCAGTTCTTC
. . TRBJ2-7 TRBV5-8 CASSFLTGKGEQYF TGTGCCAGCAGCTTTCTTACAGGGAAAGGCGAGCAGTACTTC
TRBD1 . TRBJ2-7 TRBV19 CASSINRGSPYEQYF TGTGCCAGTAGTATTAACAGGGGGAGCCCCTACGAGCAGTACTTC
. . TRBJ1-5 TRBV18 CASSPVPGQSNQPQHF TGTGCCAGCTCCCCAGTACCTGGGCAAAGCAATCAGCCCCAGCATTTT
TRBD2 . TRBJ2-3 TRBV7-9 CASSTNPLAGPTDTQYF TGTGCCAGCAGCACGAACCCCTTAGCGGGACCGACAGATACGCAGTATTTT
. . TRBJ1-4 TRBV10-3 CAISDQGNEKLFF TGTGCCATCAGTGATCAGGGGAATGAAAAACTGTTTTTT
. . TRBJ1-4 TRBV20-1 CSARRGEKLFF TGCAGTGCTAGAAGGGGGGAAAAACTGTTTTTT
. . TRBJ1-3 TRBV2 CASTEGTQGNTIYF TGTGCCAGCACCGAGGGAACGCAGGGAAACACCATATATTTT
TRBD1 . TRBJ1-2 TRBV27 CASSSPDRGRFGYTF TGTGCCAGCAGTTCCCCGGACAGGGGGCGCTTTGGCTACACCTTC
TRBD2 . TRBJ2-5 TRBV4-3 CASSQDGGGLGETQYF TGCGCCAGCAGCCAAGATGGGGGGGGGTTAGGAGAGACCCAGTACTTC
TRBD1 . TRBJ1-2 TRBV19 CASSFSGTANYGYTF TGTGCCAGTAGTTTTTCCGGGACAGCTAACTATGGCTACACCTTC
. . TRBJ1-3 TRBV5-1 CASSPRESSGNTIYF TGCGCCAGCAGTCCGCGGGAAAGCTCTGGAAACACCATATATTTT
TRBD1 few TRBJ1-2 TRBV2 CASSPGQYGYTF TGTGCCAGCAGTCCGGGACAGTATGGCTACACCTTC
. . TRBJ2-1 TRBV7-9 CASSLTDSYNEQFF TGTGCCAGCAGCTTAACAGACTCCTACAATGAGCAGTTCTTC
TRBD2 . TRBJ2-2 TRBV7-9 CASSSGLPDRELFF TGTGCCAGCAGCTCGGGACTACCCGACCGGGAGCTGTTTTTT
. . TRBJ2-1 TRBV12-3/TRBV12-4 CASSFRPGGQFF TGTGCCAGCAGTTTCAGGCCCGGAGGGCAGTTCTTC
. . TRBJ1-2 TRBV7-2 CASQRLTGLYGYTF TGTGCCAGCCAACGGTTAACAGGGCTTTATGGCTACACCTTC
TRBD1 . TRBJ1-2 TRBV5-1 CASSLGDREYGYTF TGCGCCAGCAGCTTGGGGGACAGGGAATATGGCTACACCTTC
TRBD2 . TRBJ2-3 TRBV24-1 CATSRTSERHTDTQYF TGTGCCACCAGTCGCACTAGCGAAAGACACACAGATACGCAGTATTTT
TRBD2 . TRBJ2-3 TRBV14 CASSQPLGRAGGTDTQYF TGTGCCAGCAGCCAACCTCTCGGGAGGGCAGGAGGCACAGATACGCAGTATTTT
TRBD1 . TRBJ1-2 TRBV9 CASSAADRGNYGYTF TGTGCCAGCAGCGCTGCCGACAGGGGTAACTATGGCTACACCTTC
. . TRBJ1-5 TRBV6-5 CASSRTPVFDQPQHF TGTGCCAGCAGTCGCACACCAGTATTCGATCAGCCCCAGCATTTT
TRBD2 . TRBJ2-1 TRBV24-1 CATSDSGLAPYNEQFF TGTGCCACCAGTGACTCGGGACTAGCGCCCTACAATGAGCAGTTCTTC
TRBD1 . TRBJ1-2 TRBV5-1 CASSRTGDYGYTF TGCGCCAGCAGCAGGACAGGGGACTATGGCTACACCTTC
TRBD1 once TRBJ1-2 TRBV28 CASSTPGQVTPNYGYTF TGTGCCAGCAGTACGCCGGGACAGGTTACTCCTAACTATGGCTACACCTTC
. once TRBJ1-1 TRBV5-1 CASSLVGGANTEAFF TGCGCCAGCAGCTTGGTCGGGGGTGCGAACACTGAAGCTTTCTTT
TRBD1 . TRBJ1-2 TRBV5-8 CASSRDRGYGYTF TGTGCCAGCAGCCGCGACAGGGGCTATGGCTACACCTTC
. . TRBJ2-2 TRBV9 CASSVDRTVNTGELFF TGTGCCAGCAGCGTAGACAGAACCGTTAACACCGGGGAGCTGTTTTTT
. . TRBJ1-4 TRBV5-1 CASSLGSGANEKLFF TGCGCCAGCAGCTTAGGTTCAGGGGCGAATGAAAAACTGTTTTTT
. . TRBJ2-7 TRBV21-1 CASRWWTGSSYEQYF TGTGCCAGCAGGTGGTGGACAGGGAGTAGTTACGAGCAGTACTTC
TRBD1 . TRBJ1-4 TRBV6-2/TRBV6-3 CASSRLQGTNEKLFF TGTGCCAGCAGCCGACTACAGGGGACTAATGAAAAACTGTTTTTT
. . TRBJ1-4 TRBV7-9 CASELNEKLFF TGTGCCAGCGAGCTTAATGAAAAACTGTTTTTT
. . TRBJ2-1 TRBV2 CASSEVPAVGEQFF TGTGCCAGCAGTGAAGTTCCTGCGGTGGGTGAGCAGTTCTTC
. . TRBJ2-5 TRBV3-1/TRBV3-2 CASSQEGGKRERETQYF TGTGCCAGCAGCCAAGAGGGTGGGAAAAGGGAGCGGGAGACCCAGTACTTC
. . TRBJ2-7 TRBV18 CASSPSPAGTPMGEQYF TGTGCCAGCTCACCATCCCCCGCCGGGACTCCAATGGGCGAGCAGTACTTC